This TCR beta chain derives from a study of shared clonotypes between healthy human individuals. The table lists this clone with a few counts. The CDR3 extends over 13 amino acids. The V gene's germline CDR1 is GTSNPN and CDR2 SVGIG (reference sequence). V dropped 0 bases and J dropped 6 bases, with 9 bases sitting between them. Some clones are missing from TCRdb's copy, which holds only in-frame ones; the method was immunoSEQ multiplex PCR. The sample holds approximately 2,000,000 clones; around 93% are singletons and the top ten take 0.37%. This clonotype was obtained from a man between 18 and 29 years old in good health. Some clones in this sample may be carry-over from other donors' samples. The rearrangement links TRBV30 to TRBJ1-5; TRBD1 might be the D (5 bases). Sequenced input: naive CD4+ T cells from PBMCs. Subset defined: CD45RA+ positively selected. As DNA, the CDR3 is TGTGCCTGGAGTGTACCGGGGGGTCAGCCCCAGCATTTT. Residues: CAWSVPGGQPQHF.